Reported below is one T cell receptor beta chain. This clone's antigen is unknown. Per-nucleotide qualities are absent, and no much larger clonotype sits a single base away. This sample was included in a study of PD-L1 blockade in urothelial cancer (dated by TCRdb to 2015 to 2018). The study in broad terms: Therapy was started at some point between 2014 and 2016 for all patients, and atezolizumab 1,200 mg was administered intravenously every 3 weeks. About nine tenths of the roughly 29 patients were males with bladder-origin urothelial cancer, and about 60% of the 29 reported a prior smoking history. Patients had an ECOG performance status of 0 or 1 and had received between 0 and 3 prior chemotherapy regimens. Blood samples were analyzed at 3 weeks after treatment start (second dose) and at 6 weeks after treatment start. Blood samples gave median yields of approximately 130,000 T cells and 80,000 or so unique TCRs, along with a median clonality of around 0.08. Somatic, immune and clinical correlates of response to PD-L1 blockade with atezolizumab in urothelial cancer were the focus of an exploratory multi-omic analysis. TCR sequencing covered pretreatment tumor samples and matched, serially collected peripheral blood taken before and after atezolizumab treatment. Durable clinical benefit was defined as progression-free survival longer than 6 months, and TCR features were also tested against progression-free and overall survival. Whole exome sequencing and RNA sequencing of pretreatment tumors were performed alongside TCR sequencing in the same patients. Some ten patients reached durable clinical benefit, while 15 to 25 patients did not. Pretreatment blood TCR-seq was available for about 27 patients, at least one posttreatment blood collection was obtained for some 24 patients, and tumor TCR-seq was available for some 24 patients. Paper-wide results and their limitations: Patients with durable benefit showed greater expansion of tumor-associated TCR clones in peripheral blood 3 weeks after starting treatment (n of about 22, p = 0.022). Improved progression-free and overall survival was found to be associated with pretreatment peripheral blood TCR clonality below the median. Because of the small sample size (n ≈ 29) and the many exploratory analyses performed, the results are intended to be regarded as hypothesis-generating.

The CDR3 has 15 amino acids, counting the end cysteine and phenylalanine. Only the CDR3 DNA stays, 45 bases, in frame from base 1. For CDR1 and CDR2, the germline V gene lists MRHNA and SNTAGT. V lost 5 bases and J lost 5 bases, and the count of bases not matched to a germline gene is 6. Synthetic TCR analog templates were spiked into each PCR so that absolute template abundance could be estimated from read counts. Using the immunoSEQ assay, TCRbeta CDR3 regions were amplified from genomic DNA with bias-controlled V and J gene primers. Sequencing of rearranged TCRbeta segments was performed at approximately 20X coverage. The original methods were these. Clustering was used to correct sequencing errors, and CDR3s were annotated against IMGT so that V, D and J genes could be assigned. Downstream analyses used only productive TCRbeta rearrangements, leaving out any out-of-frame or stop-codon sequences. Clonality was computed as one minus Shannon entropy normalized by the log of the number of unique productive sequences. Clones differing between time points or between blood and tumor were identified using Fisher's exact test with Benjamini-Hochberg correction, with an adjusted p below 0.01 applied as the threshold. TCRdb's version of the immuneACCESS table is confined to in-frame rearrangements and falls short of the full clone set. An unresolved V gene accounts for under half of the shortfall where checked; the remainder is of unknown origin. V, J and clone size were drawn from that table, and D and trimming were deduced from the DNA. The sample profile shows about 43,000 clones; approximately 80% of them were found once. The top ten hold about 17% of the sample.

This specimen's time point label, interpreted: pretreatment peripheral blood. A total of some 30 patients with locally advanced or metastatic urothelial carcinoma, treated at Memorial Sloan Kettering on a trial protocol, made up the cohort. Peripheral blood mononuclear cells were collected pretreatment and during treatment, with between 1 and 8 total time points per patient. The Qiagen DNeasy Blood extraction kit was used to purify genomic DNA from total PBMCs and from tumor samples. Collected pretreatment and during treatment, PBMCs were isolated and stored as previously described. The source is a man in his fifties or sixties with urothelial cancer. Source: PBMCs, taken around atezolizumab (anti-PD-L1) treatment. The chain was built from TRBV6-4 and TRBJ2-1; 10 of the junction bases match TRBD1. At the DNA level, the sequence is TGTGCCAGCAGTATTGACAGGGGGCCAAACAATGAGCAGTTCTTC. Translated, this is CASSIDRGPNNEQFF.